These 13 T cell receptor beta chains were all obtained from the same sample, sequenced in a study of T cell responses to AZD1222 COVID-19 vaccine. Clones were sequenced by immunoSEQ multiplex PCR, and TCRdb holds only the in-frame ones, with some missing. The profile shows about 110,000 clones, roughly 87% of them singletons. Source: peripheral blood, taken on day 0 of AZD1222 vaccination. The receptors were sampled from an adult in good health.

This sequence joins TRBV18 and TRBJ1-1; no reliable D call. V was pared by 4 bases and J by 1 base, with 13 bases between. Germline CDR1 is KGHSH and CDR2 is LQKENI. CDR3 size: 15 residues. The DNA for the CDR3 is TGTGCCAGCTCACGCCAGGCGCTTCCGAACACTGAAGCTTTCTTT. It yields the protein CASSRQALPNTEAFF. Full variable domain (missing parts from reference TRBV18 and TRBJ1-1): NAGVMQNPRHLVRRRGQEARLRCSPMKGHSHVYWYRQLPEEGLKFMVYLQKENIIDESGMPKERFSAEFPKEGPSILRIQQVVRGDSAAYFCASSRQALPNTEAFFGQGTRLTVV.

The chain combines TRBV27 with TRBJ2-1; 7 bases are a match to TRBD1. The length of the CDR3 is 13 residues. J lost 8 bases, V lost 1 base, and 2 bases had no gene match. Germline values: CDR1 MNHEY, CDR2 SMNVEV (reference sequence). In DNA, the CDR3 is TGTGCCAGCAGTTTATTACAGGGGTATGAGCAGTTCTTC. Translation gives CASSLLQGYEQFF.

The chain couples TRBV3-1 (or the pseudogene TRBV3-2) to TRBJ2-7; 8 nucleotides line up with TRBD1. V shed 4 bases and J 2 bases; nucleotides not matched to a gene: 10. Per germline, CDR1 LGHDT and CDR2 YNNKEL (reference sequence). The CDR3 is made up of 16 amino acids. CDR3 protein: CASSPGGAYFTYEQYF. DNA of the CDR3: TGTGCCAGCAGCCCAGGGGGCGCCTACTTTACCTACGAGCAGTACTTC.

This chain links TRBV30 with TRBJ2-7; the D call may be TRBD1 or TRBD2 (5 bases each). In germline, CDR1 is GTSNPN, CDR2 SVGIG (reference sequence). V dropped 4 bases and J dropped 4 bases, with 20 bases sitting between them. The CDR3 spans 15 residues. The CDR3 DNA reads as TGTGCCTGGACCGCGGTTGGGGACGGCTTTTACGAGCAGTACTTC. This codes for CAWTAVGDGFYEQYF. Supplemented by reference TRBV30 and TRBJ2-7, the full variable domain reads SQTIHQWPATLVQPVGSPLSLECTVEGTSNPNLYWYRQAAGRGLQLLFYSVGIGQISSEVPQNLSASRPQDRQFILSSKKLLLSDSGFYLCAWTAVGDGFYEQYFGPGTRLTVT.

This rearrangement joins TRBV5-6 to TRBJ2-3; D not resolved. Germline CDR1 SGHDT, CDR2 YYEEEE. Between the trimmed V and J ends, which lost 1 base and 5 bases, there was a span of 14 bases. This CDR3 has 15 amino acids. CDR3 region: CASSLLAVLVDTQYF. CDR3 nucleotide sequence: TGTGCCAGCAGCTTGCTGGCAGTGCTTGTAGATACGCAGTATTTT.

CDR3 protein: CASSPFGQGYEQYF. The CDR3 coding sequence is TGTGCCAGCTCACCATTTGGTCAGGGGTACGAGCAGTACTTC. The rearrangement links TRBV18 to TRBJ2-7; perhaps TRBD1 as D (6 bases). Between the trimmed V and J ends, which lost 2 bases and 4 bases, there was a span of 12 bases. Per the germline V gene, CDR1 is KGHSH and CDR2 is LQKENI. CDR3 length: 14 amino acids.

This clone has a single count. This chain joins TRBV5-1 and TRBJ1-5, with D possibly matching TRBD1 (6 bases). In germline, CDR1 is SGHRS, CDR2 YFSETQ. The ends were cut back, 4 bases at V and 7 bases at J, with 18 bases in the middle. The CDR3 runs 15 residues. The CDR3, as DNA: TGCGCCAGCAGCCCCCTTACGGGGGCAGGGCAGCCCCAGCATTTT. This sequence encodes CASSPLTGAGQPQHF.

The chain's CDR3 is CATSAGGPQETQYF. The CDR3 nucleotides are TGTGCCACCAGCGCTGGGGGTCCTCAAGAGACCCAGTACTTC. The chain links TRBV15 to TRBJ2-5; TRBD1 or TRBD2 may be the D gene (5 bases each). The V end lost 5 bases, the J end lost 2 bases, and 12 bases lay between the germline ends. Germline V gene lookup returns CDR1 LNHNV and CDR2 YYDKDF (reference sequence). There are 14 residues in the CDR3.

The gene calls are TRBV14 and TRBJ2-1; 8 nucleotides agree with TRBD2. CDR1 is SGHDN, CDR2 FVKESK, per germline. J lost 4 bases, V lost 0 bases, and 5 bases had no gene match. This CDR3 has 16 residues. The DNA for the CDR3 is TGTGCCAGCAGCCAAGATTGGGCGGGGGGATACAATGAGCAGTTCTTC. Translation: CASSQDWAGGYNEQFF.

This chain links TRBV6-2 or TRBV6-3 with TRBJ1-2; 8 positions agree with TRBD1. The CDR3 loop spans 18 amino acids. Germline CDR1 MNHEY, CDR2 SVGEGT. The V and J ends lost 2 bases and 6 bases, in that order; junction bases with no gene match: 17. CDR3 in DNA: TGTGCCAGCAGTTACGTGCTCGTCAGGGGGCAACGGGATGATGGCTACACCTTC. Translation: CASSYVLVRGQRDDGYTF.

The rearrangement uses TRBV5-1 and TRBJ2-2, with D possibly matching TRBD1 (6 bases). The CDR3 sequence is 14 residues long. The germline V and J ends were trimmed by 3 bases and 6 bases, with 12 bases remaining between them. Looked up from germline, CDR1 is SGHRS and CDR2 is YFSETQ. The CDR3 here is CASSYLQGPGELFF. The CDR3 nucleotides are TGCGCCAGCAGCTATTTACAGGGCCCCGGGGAGCTGTTTTTT.

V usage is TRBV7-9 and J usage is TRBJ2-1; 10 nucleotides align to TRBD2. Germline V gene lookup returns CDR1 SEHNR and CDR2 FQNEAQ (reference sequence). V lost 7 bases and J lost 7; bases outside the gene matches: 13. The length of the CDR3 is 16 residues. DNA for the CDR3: TGTGCCAGCATCGGCAGCAGCGGGAGGGCGATGAATGAGCAGTTCTTC. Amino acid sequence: CASIGSSGRAMNEQFF.

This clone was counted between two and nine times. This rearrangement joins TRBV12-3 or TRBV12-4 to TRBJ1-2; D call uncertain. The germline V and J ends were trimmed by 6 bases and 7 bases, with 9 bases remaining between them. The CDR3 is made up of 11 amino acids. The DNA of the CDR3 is TGTGCCAGCAGCCTACGGCGTGGCTACACCTTC. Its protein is CASSLRRGYTF.